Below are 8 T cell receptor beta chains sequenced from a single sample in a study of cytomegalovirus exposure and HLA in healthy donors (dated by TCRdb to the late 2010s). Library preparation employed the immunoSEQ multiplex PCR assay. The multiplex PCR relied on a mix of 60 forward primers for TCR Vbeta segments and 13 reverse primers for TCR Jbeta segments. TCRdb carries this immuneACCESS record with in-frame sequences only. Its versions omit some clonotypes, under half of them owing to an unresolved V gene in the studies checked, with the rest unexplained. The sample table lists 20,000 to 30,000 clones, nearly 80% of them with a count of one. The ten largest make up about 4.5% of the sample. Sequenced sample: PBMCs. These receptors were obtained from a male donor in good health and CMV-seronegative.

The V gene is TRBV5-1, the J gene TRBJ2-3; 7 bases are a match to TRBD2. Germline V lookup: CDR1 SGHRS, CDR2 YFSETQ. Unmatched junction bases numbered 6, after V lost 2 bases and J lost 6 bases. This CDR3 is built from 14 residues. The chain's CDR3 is CASSLAGSGDTQYF. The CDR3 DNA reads TGCGCCAGCAGCTTAGCGGGGTCAGGGGATACGCAGTATTTT. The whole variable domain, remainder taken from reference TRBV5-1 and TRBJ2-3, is KAGVTQTPRYLIKTRGQQVTLSCSPISGHRSVSWYQQTPGQGLQFLFEYFSETQRNKGNFPGRFSGRQFSNSRSEMNVSTLELGDSALYLCASSLAGSGDTQYFGPGTRLTVL.

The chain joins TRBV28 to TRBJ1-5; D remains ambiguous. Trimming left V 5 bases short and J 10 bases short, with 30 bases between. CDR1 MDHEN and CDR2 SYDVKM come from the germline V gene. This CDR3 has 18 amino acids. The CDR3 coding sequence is TGTGCCAGCAGTGTAATGGAGGGCAGCCCGAACTCAATCAGCCCCCAGCATTTT. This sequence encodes CASSVMEGSPNSISPQHF.

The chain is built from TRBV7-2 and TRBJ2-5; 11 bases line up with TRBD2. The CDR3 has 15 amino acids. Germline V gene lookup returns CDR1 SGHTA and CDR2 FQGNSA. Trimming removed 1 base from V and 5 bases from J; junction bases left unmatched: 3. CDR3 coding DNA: TGTGCCAGCAGCTTAGTAGCGGGGGGGCCGGAGACCCAGTACTTC. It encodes CASSLVAGGPETQYF.

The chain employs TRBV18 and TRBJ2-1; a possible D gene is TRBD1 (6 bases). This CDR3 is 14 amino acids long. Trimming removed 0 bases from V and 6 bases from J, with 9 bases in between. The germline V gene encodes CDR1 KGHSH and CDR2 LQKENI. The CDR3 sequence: CASSPPGQFNEQFF. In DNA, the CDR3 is TGTGCCAGCTCACCACCCGGACAGTTCAATGAGCAGTTCTTC.

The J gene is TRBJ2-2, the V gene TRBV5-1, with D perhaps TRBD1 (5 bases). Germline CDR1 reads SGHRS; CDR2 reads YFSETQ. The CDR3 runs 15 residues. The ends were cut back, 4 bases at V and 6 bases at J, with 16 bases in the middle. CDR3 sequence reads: CASSPGAPSPGELFF. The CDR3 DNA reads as TGCGCCAGCAGCCCTGGGGCCCCCAGCCCCGGGGAGCTGTTTTTT.

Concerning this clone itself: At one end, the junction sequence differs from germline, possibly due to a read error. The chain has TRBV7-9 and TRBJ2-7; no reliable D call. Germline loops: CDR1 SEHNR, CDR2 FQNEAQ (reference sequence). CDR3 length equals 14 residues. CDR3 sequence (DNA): TGTTCCAGCAGCCCGACTGGCCCCTCCTACGAGCAGTACTTC. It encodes CSSSPTGPSYEQYF.

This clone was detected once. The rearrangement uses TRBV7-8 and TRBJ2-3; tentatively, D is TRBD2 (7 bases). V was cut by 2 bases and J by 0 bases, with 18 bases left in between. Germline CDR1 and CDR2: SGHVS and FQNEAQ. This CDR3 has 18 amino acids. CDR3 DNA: TGTGCCAGCAGCTTAATAGAGTTGGGGGGGCTAAGCACAGATACGCAGTATTTT. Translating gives CASSLIELGGLSTDTQYF. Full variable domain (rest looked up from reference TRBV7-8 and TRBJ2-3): GAGVSQSPRYKVAKRGQDVALRCDPISGHVSLFWYQQALGQGPEFLTYFQNEAQLDKSGLPSDRFFAERPEGSVSTLKIQRTQQEDSAVYLCASSLIELGGLSTDTQYFGPGTRLTVL.

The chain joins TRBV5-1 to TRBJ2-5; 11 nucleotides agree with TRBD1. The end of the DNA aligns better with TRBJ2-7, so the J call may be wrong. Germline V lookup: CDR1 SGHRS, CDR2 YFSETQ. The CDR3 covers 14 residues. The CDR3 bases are TGCGCCAGCAGCTTGATCGGGACAGGGGGCGAGCAGTACTTC. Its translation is CASSLIGTGGEQYF.